Listed here are 11 T cell receptor beta chains from one sample, sequenced in a study of blood T cell repertoires in COVID-19. Measured with immunoSEQ multiplex PCR; TCRdb has only the in-frame clones, and not every one. The sample records about 260,000 clones, about 90% being singletons. The sequencing sample was made of peripheral blood. The origin of the receptors is a woman in her fifties or sixties with acute or convalescent COVID-19.

This chain joins TRBV19 and TRBJ2-4; 9 bases are a match to TRBD1. Germline CDR1 and CDR2: LNHDA and SQIVND (reference sequence). Trimming removed 3 bases from V and 0 bases from J; junction bases left unmatched: 18. CDR3 size: 21 residues. The CDR3 loop is CASSIFPSGQGGGIAKNIQYF. In nucleotides, the CDR3 is TGTGCCAGTAGTATCTTCCCTTCGGGACAGGGCGGCGGAATAGCCAAAAACATTCAGTACTTC.

The chain combines TRBV27 with TRBJ1-6, with D perhaps matching TRBD1 (5 bases). Germline V gene data show CDR1 as MNHEY and CDR2 as SMNVEV (reference sequence). V lost 0 bases, J lost 11 bases, and 14 bases lay in between. The length of the CDR3 is 15 residues. The CDR3 reads CASSLSKGKGTPLHF. DNA for the CDR3: TGTGCCAGCAGTTTATCGAAAGGGAAGGGGACACCCCTCCACTTT.

This clone was seen more than once but under ten times. This chain joins TRBV6-5 and TRBJ1-1, with 8 bases identical to TRBD1. Germline V gene data show CDR1 as MNHEY and CDR2 as SVGAGI. The CDR3 length is 14 residues. The V gene end was trimmed by 6 bases and the J gene end by 0 bases; junction bases not matched to a gene: 3. This chain's CDR3 is CASRETGVNTEAFF. In nucleotides, the CDR3 is TGTGCCAGCAGGGAGACAGGGGTGAACACTGAAGCTTTCTTT.

The chain carries TRBV3-1 (or the pseudogene TRBV3-2) and TRBJ1-2; D not resolved. Deletions cut 2 bases from V and 4 bases from J, with 17 bases between. The CDR3 runs to 16 residues. The germline V gene encodes CDR1 LGHDT and CDR2 YNNKEL (reference sequence). The CDR3 is CASSQKVPRVLYGYTF. In DNA, the CDR3 is TGTGCCAGCAGCCAAAAAGTTCCCCGGGTCCTCTATGGCTACACCTTC.

The V gene is TRBV6-5, the J gene TRBJ2-7; possibly TRBD1 for D (6 bases). CDR1 is MNHEY and CDR2 is SVGAGI in the germline V gene. The V gene lost 7 bases and the J gene lost 3 bases, with 13 bases spanning the gap. The CDR3 runs 13 residues. CDR3 nucleotides: TGTGCCAGCACGTTCGGACAGCTCTACGAGCAGTACTTC. This encodes CASTFGQLYEQYF.

The count of this clone is one. The chain combines TRBV9 with TRBJ2-1; TRBD2 matches at 13 bases. The length of the CDR3 is 21 residues. V was pared by 3 bases and J by 0 bases, with 15 bases of the junction left unmatched. From germline, CDR1 is SGDLS and CDR2 YYNGEE. Here the CDR3 reads CASSAPLAGTSGASSYNEQFF. In nucleotides, the CDR3 is TGTGCCAGCAGCGCACCACTCGCCGGGACTAGCGGGGCCAGCTCCTACAATGAGCAGTTCTTC.

This chain uses TRBV4-1 with TRBJ2-1, with TRBD1 matching 10 bases. V was clipped by 4 bases and J by 4 bases; unmatched bases: 7. Germline assignment: CDR1 MGHRA and CDR2 YSYEKL. CDR3 length equals 16 residues. This CDR3 is CASSLLGTGDYNEQFF. The CDR3 coding sequence is TGCGCCAGCAGCCTACTCGGGACAGGGGATTACAATGAGCAGTTCTTC.

The chain combines TRBV6-2 or TRBV6-3 with TRBJ2-4, with 11 bases that match TRBD2. After removal of 5 bases from V and 0 bases from J, the junction contained 3 bases not matched to a gene. The germline V gene encodes CDR1 MNHEY and CDR2 SVGEGT. This CDR3 contains 16 residues. CDR3 amino acids: CASSLTSGKAKNIQYF. The CDR3 DNA follows: TGTGCCAGCAGTCTGACTAGCGGGAAAGCCAAAAACATTCAGTACTTC.

This clone was seen a single time. V usage is TRBV5-8 and J usage is TRBJ2-2; TRBD1 aligns across 7 bases. J lost 6 bases, V lost 1 base, and 6 bases had no gene match. Germline V gene sequence: CDR1 SGHTS, CDR2 YDEGEE. The CDR3 totals 15 residues. The CDR3 nucleotides read TGTGCCAGCAGCTTGTTTAGGGGGCCGGCCGGGGAGCTGTTTTTT. It yields the protein CASSLFRGPAGELFF.

The chain carries TRBV27 and TRBJ2-5; 8 bases match TRBD1. The CDR3 loop spans 13 amino acids. With V trimmed by 3 bases and J by 7 bases, 4 bases remained unmatched. Germline V gene sequence: CDR1 MNHEY, CDR2 SMNVEV (reference sequence). CDR3 sequence reads: CASSFGQGLTQYF. DNA for the CDR3: TGTGCCAGCAGTTTTGGACAGGGACTGACCCAGTACTTC.

This chain joins TRBV7-9 and TRBJ2-2; D remains ambiguous. The CDR3 covers 13 residues. V lost 0 bases and J 5 bases, leaving 4 bases between the germline ends. Germline V gives CDR1 SEHNR, CDR2 FQNEAQ (reference sequence). The CDR3 here is CASSLASTGELFF. CDR3 nucleotides: TGTGCCAGCAGCTTAGCCAGTACCGGGGAGCTGTTTTTT.